The 22 T cell receptor beta chains reported below all come from one sample, sequenced in a study of shared clonotypes between healthy human individuals. Only CD45RO-negative cells positively selected for CCR7 counted as naive CD8 cells, so terminally differentiated effector memory CD45RA+ cells were excluded. Sequencing was performed with immunoSEQ multiplex PCR; in TCRdb, only in-frame clones are kept and a portion is missing. The sample includes just over 2,000,000 clones, about 94% of them seen just once. Sequenced material: naive CD8+ T cells sorted from blood. These receptors were collected from a man in his late teens or twenties in good health.

The V gene is TRBV9, the J gene TRBJ1-4; 10 bases align to TRBD1. CDR1 and CDR2 (germline): SGDLS, YYNGEE. The CDR3 runs 16 residues. J lost 6 bases, V lost 3 bases, and 8 bases had no gene match. The CDR3 reads CASSAGQGISDEKLFF. In DNA form, the CDR3 reads TGTGCCAGCAGCGCGGGACAGGGGATTTCAGATGAAAAACTGTTTTTT.

The J gene is TRBJ2-7, the V gene TRBV30; D may be TRBD1 (6 bases). Germline CDR1 is GTSNPN and CDR2 is SVGIG (reference sequence). This CDR3 contains 11 residues. Trimming left V 8 bases short and J 4 bases short, with 12 bases between. Here the CDR3 reads CALEQGYEQYF. The CDR3 coding sequence is TGTGCCCTGGAACAGGGTTACGAGCAGTACTTC.

The chain links TRBV7-9 to TRBJ2-2; possibly TRBD2 for D (7 bases). The CDR3 is 18 residues long. Germline V CDR1 and CDR2: SEHNR, FQNEAQ (reference sequence). Trimming removed 1 base from V and 6 bases from J, with 21 bases in between. The CDR3 protein is CASSLVHAGGPYAGELFF. The DNA for the CDR3 is TGTGCCAGCAGCTTAGTGCACGCCGGGGGGCCTTACGCCGGGGAGCTGTTTTTT.

Here the CDR3 DNA reads TGCGCCAGCGGGAACCCAGGGGCGGTCGAGCAGTACTTC. Translated: CASGNPGAVEQYF. The chain couples TRBV5-1 to TRBJ2-7; possibly TRBD1 for D (6 bases). Trimming removed 7 bases from V and 6 bases from J, with 17 bases in between. Per germline, CDR1 SGHRS and CDR2 YFSETQ. There are 13 residues in the CDR3.

V and J are TRBV19 and TRBJ1-1; 7 nucleotides agree with TRBD1. CDR3 length: 13 amino acids. Germline CDR1 reads LNHDA; CDR2 reads SQIVND (reference sequence). The junction had 9 bases not matched to a gene; V was cut back by 8 bases and J by 6 bases. Here the CDR3 reads CASRPGQTAEAFF. The CDR3 DNA sequence: TGTGCCAGTCGACCGGGACAGACGGCTGAAGCTTTCTTT.

This clone has only one observation. This chain joins TRBV5-1 and TRBJ1-1; 8 positions match TRBD1. V lost 3 bases to trimming and J lost 6 bases; unmatched junction nucleotides: 1. CDR1 and CDR2 (germline): SGHRS, YFSETQ. This CDR3 is built from 12 residues. The CDR3 DNA reads TGCGCCAGCAGCTCGGGACAGGCTGAAGCTTTCTTT. Translating it yields CASSSGQAEAFF.

This sequence joins TRBV13 and TRBJ2-5; TRBD1 aligns across 9 bases. The CDR3 contains 15 residues. Germline V gene lookup returns CDR1 PRHDT and CDR2 FYEKMQ (reference sequence). V lost 5 bases to trimming and J lost 3 bases; unmatched junction nucleotides: 7. CDR3 nucleotide sequence: TGTGCCAGCAGCCGAGCTGGGGACAGGGAAGAGACCCAGTACTTC. Amino acid sequence: CASSRAGDREETQYF.

The chain has TRBV21-1 and TRBJ2-7; the table's D call, TRBD1, has no DNA check behind it. TRBV21-1 is marked as a pseudogene. This CDR3 is 18 amino acids long. CDR3 protein: CATILRDRGRKSSYEQYF. CDR3 in DNA: TGTGCCACAATTTTGCGGGACAGGGGGCGGAAGAGCTCCTACGAGCAGTACTTC.

This clone has only one observation. Additional DNA sequences in this sample encode the identical CDR3. The chain carries TRBV4-3 and TRBJ2-5; a possible D gene is TRBD2 (6 bases). Germline V gene lookup returns CDR1 LGHNA and CDR2 YSLEER. This CDR3 contains 14 residues. Trimming stripped 1 base from V and 4 bases from J, with 10 bases between. The CDR3 sequence is CASSQVGGRETQYF. The CDR3 nucleotides are TGCGCCAGCAGCCAAGTCGGGGGACGAGAGACCCAGTACTTC.

On this clone: Germline is not matched at one junction end, which may reflect a read error. Other DNA variants within this sample encode the same CDR3. The chain combines TRBV13 with TRBJ2-7; the D is unclear. Germline V gene lookup returns CDR1 PRHDT and CDR2 FYEKMQ (reference sequence). The CDR3 is made up of 11 amino acids. The CDR3 reads CASSTFYEQYF. In nucleotides, the CDR3 is TGTGCCAGCAGTACCTTCTACGAGCAATACTTC.

V usage is TRBV7-9 and J usage is TRBJ2-1; no definite D call. Germline V gene sequence: CDR1 SEHNR, CDR2 FQNEAQ (reference sequence). Trimming left V 2 bases short and J 2 bases short, with 13 bases between. The CDR3 covers 16 residues. The CDR3 DNA follows: TGTGCCAGCAGCTTATTATCCGGGCCCACCTACAATGAGCAGTTCTTC. Its translation: CASSLLSGPTYNEQFF.

In regard to this clone: Different DNA sequences within this sample yield the same CDR3. This chain joins TRBV9 and TRBJ1-2, with D perhaps matching TRBD1 (5 bases). The germline CDR1 and CDR2 sequences are SGDLS and YYNGEE. Trimming left V 2 bases short and J 3 bases short, with 8 bases between. This CDR3 has 13 amino acids. The CDR3 loop reads CASSVGGDYGYTF. CDR3 DNA sequence: TGTGCCAGCAGCGTCGGGGGGGACTATGGCTACACCTTC.

In its sample, this clone was seen once. This sequence joins TRBV2 and TRBJ2-1; a weak D match, TRBD2 (6 bases). The V gene's germline CDR1 is SNHLY and CDR2 FYNNEI. CDR3 size: 16 residues. The germline V and J ends were trimmed by 0 bases and 3 bases, with 12 bases remaining between them. The CDR3 DNA follows: TGTGCCAGCAGTGAAGCTCCCGGACTATTCTACAATGAGCAGTTCTTC. Its translation is CASSEAPGLFYNEQFF.

The V and J genes are TRBV4-1 and TRBJ2-7, with D maybe TRBD1 (10 bases). From germline, CDR1 is MGHRA and CDR2 YSYEKL. The germline V and J ends were trimmed by 4 bases and 7 bases, with 32 bases remaining between them. The CDR3 is 19 amino acids. The CDR3 DNA is TGCGCCAGCAGCCTCCTATGGGGGACAGGGGAAGCGGGAGGTAAAGAGCAGTACTTC. It translates to CASSLLWGTGEAGGKEQYF.

This chain joins TRBV27 and TRBJ2-3; maybe TRBD2 (6 bases). The V gene lost 3 bases and the J gene lost 0 bases, with 13 bases spanning the gap. Germline CDR1 is MNHEY and CDR2 is SMNVEV (reference sequence). CDR3 length equals 16 residues. The CDR3 DNA sequence: TGTGCCAGCAGTTTCATAAGCGGACTAAGCACAGATACGCAGTATTTT. It yields the protein CASSFISGLSTDTQYF.

This chain links TRBV11-1 with TRBJ2-7; D is tentatively TRBD1 or TRBD2 (5 bases each). This CDR3 contains 13 residues. V lost 5 bases, J lost 2 bases, and 10 bases lay in between. Per germline, CDR1 SGHAT and CDR2 FQDESV (reference sequence). CDR3 sequence: CASSRGVTYEQYF. DNA of the CDR3: TGTGCCAGCAGCCGAGGGGTTACCTACGAGCAGTACTTC.

This chain connects TRBV2 to TRBJ2-3, with TRBD2 matching over 9 bases. The CDR3 sequence is 15 residues long. Germline V gives CDR1 SNHLY, CDR2 FYNNEI. The junction had 9 bases not matched to a gene; V was cut back by 2 bases and J by 9 bases. CDR3 amino acids: CASSESLAGIETQYF. CDR3 in DNA: TGTGCCAGCAGTGAATCCCTAGCGGGGATAGAAACGCAGTATTTT.

The chain is built from TRBV2 and TRBJ2-7, with D possibly TRBD2 on 6 matching bases. V lost 5 bases to trimming and J lost 3 bases, with 14 bases between them. The CDR3 consists of 14 residues. Germline lookup yields CDR1 SNHLY and CDR2 FYNNEI. CDR3 DNA sequence: TGTGCCAGCAGTCTTGCAGCGGGCATCTACGAGCAGTACTTC. Translation: CASSLAAGIYEQYF.

A single count supports this clone. The CDR3 loop reads CASTLTDGATDTQYF. The CDR3 region has the DNA TGCGCCAGCACCCTGACAGACGGGGCCACAGATACGCAGTATTTT. The chain joins TRBV5-1 to TRBJ2-3, with D perhaps assigned TRBD1 or TRBD2 (5 bases each). Trimming removed 6 bases from V and 2 bases from J, with 16 bases in between. Germline values: CDR1 SGHRS, CDR2 YFSETQ. The CDR3 spans 15 residues.

The V call is TRBV7-6, the J call TRBJ1-1; 12 bases align to TRBD1. The ends lost 5 bases at V and 0 bases at J; junction bases unmatched: 10. CDR3 length: 18 residues. CDR1 is SGHVS and CDR2 is FNYEAQ in the germline V gene. CDR3 DNA sequence: TGTGCCAGCAGCCCCCTGCTGGGACAGGGGGCCATGAACACTGAAGCTTTCTTT. This sequence encodes CASSPLLGQGAMNTEAFF.

This clone showed up just once. The V call is TRBV2, the J call TRBJ2-1, with 9 nucleotides matching TRBD2. Trimming cost V 2 bases and J 3 bases; bases outside gene matches: 5. This CDR3 spans 16 amino acids. Germline values: CDR1 SNHLY, CDR2 FYNNEI. The CDR3 reads CASSEPTSGNYNEQFF. CDR3 nucleotide sequence: TGTGCCAGCAGTGAACCGACTAGCGGTAACTACAATGAGCAGTTCTTC.

The V gene is TRBV14, the J gene TRBJ2-7, with D perhaps TRBD1 or TRBD2 (6 bases each). The length of the CDR3 is 17 residues. The V end was cut by 0 bases, the J end by 3 bases, with 18 bases between. The germline CDR1 and CDR2 sequences are SGHDN and FVKESK. The chain's CDR3 is CASSQDSGRGVDYEQYF. The CDR3 DNA reads TGTGCCAGCAGCCAAGATAGCGGCAGGGGAGTTGACTACGAGCAGTACTTC.